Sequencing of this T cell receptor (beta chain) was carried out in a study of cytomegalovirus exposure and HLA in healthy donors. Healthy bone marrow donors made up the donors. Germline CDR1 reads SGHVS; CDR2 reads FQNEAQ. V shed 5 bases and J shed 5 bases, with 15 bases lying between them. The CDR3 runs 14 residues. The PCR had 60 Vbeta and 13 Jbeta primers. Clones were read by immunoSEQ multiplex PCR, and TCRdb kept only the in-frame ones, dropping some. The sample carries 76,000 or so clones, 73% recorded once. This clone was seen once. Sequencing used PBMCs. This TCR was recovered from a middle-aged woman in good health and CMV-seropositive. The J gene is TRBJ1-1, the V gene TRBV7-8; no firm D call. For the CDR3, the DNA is TGTGCCAGCAGCGTCCGGGAAGGAGGGACTGAAGCTTTCTTT. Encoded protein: CASSVREGGTEAFF.